The 17 T cell receptor beta chains below all came from one sample that was sequenced in a study of T cell responses to AZD1222 COVID-19 vaccine (dated by TCRdb to the early 2020s). Library preparation employed the immunoSEQ multiplex PCR assay. TCRdb took this table from immuneACCESS and kept in-frame rearrangements with V and J called. Such tables lack part of the clones; where checked against another copy, unresolved V genes explain under half of the gap, and the rest is unexplained. Within this sample are over 75,000 clones, with 90% of them counted one time only. Around 3% of the sample lies in the top ten. This sample's time point label indicates: baseline before first vaccination. The sample here was peripheral blood, taken on day 0 of AZD1222 vaccination. Receptor source: an adult in good health.

The J gene is TRBJ1-2, the V gene TRBV6-5; 7 bases are shared with TRBD1. The ends lost 6 bases at V and 8 bases at J; junction bases unmatched: 9. Germline assignment: CDR1 MNHEY and CDR2 SVGAGI. The CDR3 spans 13 residues. The CDR3 DNA reads TGTGCCAGCAGATTTTTACAGGGGATCGGCTACACCTTC. This codes for CASRFLQGIGYTF.

The gene calls are TRBV27 and TRBJ2-3; D uncertain. The CDR3 length is 11 residues. Germline assignment: CDR1 MNHEY and CDR2 SMNVEV (reference sequence). The V and J ends lost 6 bases and 6 bases respectively, with 7 bases between them. The CDR3 spells CASSTLDTQYF. The CDR3 bases are TGTGCCAGCAGCACGTTGGATACGCAGTATTTT.

This sequence joins TRBV23-1 and TRBJ1-5; no definite D call. TRBV23-1 is an ORF for which the function is uncertain. The V end lost 0 bases, the J end lost 5 bases, and 8 bases lay between the germline ends. This CDR3 has 14 amino acids. The CDR3 coding sequence is TGCGCCAGCAGTCAATCGAGGGTGGATCAGCCCCAGCATTTT. This gives the protein CASSQSRVDQPQHF.

J is TRBJ1-5 and V is TRBV10-2; D remains unclear. Per the germline V gene, CDR1 is WSHSY and CDR2 is SAAADI. This CDR3 has 15 residues. The V gene lost 6 bases and the J gene lost 5 bases, with 17 bases spanning the gap. The CDR3 region has the DNA TGCGCCAGCAGCCTCAACGATCTCCGTCATCAGCCCCAGCATTTT. Its protein product is CASSLNDLRHQPQHF.

Written as DNA, the CDR3 is TGTGCCACCAGCAGAGGCGGACAGCCCCAGCATTTT. Translating gives CATSRGGQPQHF. The V and J genes are TRBV15 and TRBJ1-5; D remains unclear. The V and J ends lost 1 base and 7 bases respectively, with 5 bases between them. Germline CDR1 LNHNV, CDR2 YYDKDF (reference sequence). This CDR3 is 12 amino acids long.

The gene calls are TRBV3-1 (or the pseudogene TRBV3-2) and TRBJ1-1; D not certain. Germline CDR1 and CDR2: LGHDT and YNNKEL (reference sequence). Trimming cost V 0 bases and J 3 bases, with 5 bases left between them. There are 13 residues in the CDR3. The CDR3 nucleotides are TGTGCCAGCAGCCAAGACGTGGACACTGAAGCTTTCTTT. This translates into CASSQDVDTEAFF.

J is TRBJ2-1 and V is TRBV4-1; no reliable D call. Germline-derived CDR1 and CDR2 are MGHRA and YSYEKL. V dropped 0 bases and J dropped 3 bases, with 12 bases sitting between them. The CDR3 runs to 16 residues. The CDR3, as DNA: TGCGCCAGCAGCCAAGATGGGGTTGCGGACTACAATGAGCAGTTCTTC. Amino acids: CASSQDGVADYNEQFF.

This sequence joins TRBV5-1 and TRBJ2-1; TRBD1 agrees at 8 bases. Germline V gives CDR1 SGHRS, CDR2 YFSETQ. The CDR3 has 14 residues. The trim removed 4 bases at V and 5 bases at J, leaving 5 bases unmatched. The CDR3 DNA sequence: TGCGCCAGCAGCCCCAGACAGGGGCACAATGAGCAGTTCTTC. Its protein product is CASSPRQGHNEQFF.

The chain uses TRBV30 and TRBJ1-1; 7 positions match TRBD1. The CDR3 extends over 13 amino acids. Trimming took 5 bases from V and 1 from J; bases not matched to a gene: 4. From germline, CDR1 is GTSNPN and CDR2 SVGIG (reference sequence). The CDR3 nucleotides are TGTGCCTGGGGGGACAGTTGGAACACTGAAGCTTTCTTT. Translating it yields CAWGDSWNTEAFF.

The V and J genes are TRBV6-5 and TRBJ2-2; maybe TRBD2 (6 bases). The CDR3 totals 15 residues. The ends were cut back, 6 bases at V and 2 bases at J, with 13 bases in the middle. The germline V gene encodes CDR1 MNHEY and CDR2 SVGAGI. DNA of the CDR3: TGTGCCAGCAGCTCGGACTACCTTAACACCGGGGAGCTGTTTTTT. Translated, it gives CASSSDYLNTGELFF.

V gene TRBV10-1 combines with J gene TRBJ2-7; no clear D. Trimming took off 6 bases at V and 1 base at J, with 1 base between the two ends. Germline CDR1 reads WNHNN; CDR2 reads SYGVQD (reference sequence). The CDR3 is 10 amino acids. The CDR3 DNA follows: TGCGCCAGCAGGTCCTACGAGCAGTACTTC. This gives the protein CASRSYEQYF.

J is TRBJ1-3 and V is TRBV19, with D uncertain. The ends were cut back, 0 bases at V and 0 bases at J, with 9 bases in the middle. Germline CDR1 reads LNHDA; CDR2 reads SQIVND (reference sequence). The CDR3 extends over 16 amino acids. In DNA, the CDR3 is TGTGCCAGTAGTATAGATCACGGTAGCTCTGGAAACACCATATATTTT. Translating gives CASSIDHGSSGNTIYF.

The V and J genes are TRBV11-1 and TRBJ2-1; 8 nucleotides match TRBD2. This CDR3 contains 15 residues. The V gene's germline CDR1 is SGHAT and CDR2 FQDESV (reference sequence). The V gene end was trimmed by 0 bases and the J gene end by 9 bases; junction bases not matched to a gene: 7. CDR3 nucleotide sequence: TGTGCCAGCAGCTTAGCGTTTCTAGCGGGTGGTGAGCAGTTCTTC. Its protein is CASSLAFLAGGEQFF.

The CDR3 loop is CASSLDRGSGNTIYF. CDR3 DNA: TGTGCCAGCAGCTTGGACAGGGGGTCTGGAAACACCATATATTTT. The chain employs TRBV11-2 and TRBJ1-3; the match to TRBD1 covers 10 bases. CDR3 size: 15 residues. Germline V gene sequence: CDR1 SGHAT, CDR2 FQNNGV. The V segment lost 3 bases and the J segment 1 base; nucleotides outside the gene matches: 0.

The genes are TRBV5-4 and TRBJ2-7, with D maybe TRBD1 (6 bases). This CDR3 region has 15 residues. Germline loops: CDR1 SGHNT, CDR2 YYREEE (reference sequence). The germline V and J ends were trimmed by 4 bases and 3 bases, with 17 bases remaining between them. The CDR3 coding sequence is TGTGCCAGCAGCCATGGACAGAGCGGAAACTACGAGCAGTACTTC. This translates into CASSHGQSGNYEQYF.

A few counts support this clone. The chain links TRBV5-1 to TRBJ1-1; no clear D. V shed 4 bases and J shed 2 bases, with 12 bases lying between them. This CDR3 region has 14 residues. Germline values: CDR1 SGHRS, CDR2 YFSETQ. This CDR3 reads CASSTGLGNTEAFF. The CDR3 DNA is TGCGCCAGCAGCACCGGACTGGGAAACACTGAAGCTTTCTTT.

The CDR3 loop is CASSWTSGGFAIETQYF. The DNA for the CDR3 is TGCGCCAGCAGCTGGACTAGCGGGGGTTTTGCGATAGAGACCCAGTACTTC. The chain joins TRBV5-1 to TRBJ2-5; 13 nucleotides align to TRBD2. The CDR3 is made up of 17 amino acids. From germline, CDR1 is SGHRS and CDR2 YFSETQ. The J segment lost 4 bases and the V segment lost 3 bases, leaving 9 bases of the junction unmatched.